This is a list of T cell receptor beta chains from one sample in a study of control samples from healthy donors and cancer patients. Sequenced by immunoSEQ multiplex PCR; TCRdb stores in-frame clones only, minus some. The sample has 65,000 to 85,000 clones, about nine tenths seen once; the top ten hold approximately 9.8%. The sample comprised PBMCs. Receptors originate from a woman between 45 and 60 years old with colorectal cancer. CDR3s include the opening cysteine and the closing phenylalanine or tryptophan. The D gene is left open where the match is weak. Where a row states a size, it is once, few, many or the class of an expanded clone; other rows omit it.

j_gene,d_gene,v_gene,abundance,CDR3nt,CDR3aa
TRBJ2-1,.,TRBV5-6,.,TGTGCCAGCAGCTCCCGGACAGCCTACTACAATGAGCAGTTCTTC,CASSSRTAYYNEQFF
TRBJ1-2,.,TRBV3-1/TRBV3-2,.,TGTGCCAGCGCCTTTCTTGCCCGGACTGATAACTATGGCTACACCTTC,CASAFLARTDNYGYTF
TRBJ1-5,TRBD1,TRBV30,.,TGTGCCTGGAGTTCTCGGGGCGGGACAGGTTATCAGCCCCAGCATTTT,CAWSSRGGTGYQPQHF
TRBJ2-2,.,TRBV9,.,TGTGCCAGCAGCGTTCGGGGGACCACCGGGGAGCTGTTTTTT,CASSVRGTTGELFF
TRBJ1-1,.,TRBV5-5,.,TGTGCCAGCAGCCAGAACAGGTTCACTGAAGCTTTCTTT,CASSQNRFTEAFF
TRBJ1-2,TRBD1,TRBV6-4,.,TGTGCCAGCAGTATAGGACAGGGAATAAATGGCTACACCTTC,CASSIGQGINGYTF
TRBJ1-5,TRBD1,TRBV19,.,TGTGCCACCACATCCGGACAGGCTAACTTTCAAAGCAATCAGCCCCAGCATTTT,CATTSGQANFQSNQPQHF
TRBJ1-1,.,TRBV18,.,TGTGCCAGCTCATATACAGGGACCACTGAAGCTTTCTTT,CASSYTGTTEAFF
TRBJ1-1,.,TRBV7-2,.,TGTGCCAGCAGCTTGAAAACGGTCAACACTGAAGCTTTCTTT,CASSLKTVNTEAFF
TRBJ1-1,.,TRBV5-5,.,TGTGCCAGCAGCTCCGGTGAGGGGAACACTGAAGCTTTCTTT,CASSSGEGNTEAFF
TRBJ1-1,.,TRBV19,.,TGTGCCAGTAGTATAACCCCATGGAACACTGAAGCTTTCTTT,CASSITPWNTEAFF
TRBJ1-2,TRBD1,TRBV7-2,.,TGTGCCAGCAGCTCCGACAGGGGATCGAGTGGCTACACCTTC,CASSSDRGSSGYTF
TRBJ2-1,TRBD2,TRBV7-2,.,TGTGCCAGCAGCCCGAGCGGGGGGGTTAAGGATGAGCAGTTCTTC,CASSPSGGVKDEQFF
TRBJ1-1,TRBD1,TRBV10-3,.,TGTGCCATCAGTGAGGCGCCGGGACAGGGAGATGGAGCTTTCTTT,CAISEAPGQGDGAFF
TRBJ1-2,.,TRBV5-4,.,TGTGCCAGCAGCTTGGAGGGACTTCACTATGGCTACACCTTC,CASSLEGLHYGYTF
TRBJ1-1,.,TRBV5-5,.,TGTGCCAGCAGCGTTATACAGGGCTCTATTCGGACTGAAGCTTTCTTT,CASSVIQGSIRTEAFF
TRBJ1-1,.,TRBV6-4,.,TGTGCCAGCAGTGACTCATCGGGGAGAGGCACTGAAGCTTTCTTT,CASSDSSGRGTEAFF
TRBJ1-6,.,TRBV19,.,TGTGCCAGTAGTTTCGACAGCAGCTCCTATAATTCACCCCTCCACTTT,CASSFDSSSYNSPLHF
TRBJ1-1,.,TRBV5-1,.,TGCGCCAGCAGCTTGGTGGCAGCGAACACTGAAGCTTTCTTT,CASSLVAANTEAFF
TRBJ1-2,.,TRBV6-5,.,TGTGCCAGCAGCGACAGTCAATATGGCTACACCTTC,CASSDSQYGYTF
TRBJ1-5,.,TRBV27,once,TGTGCCAGCAGTCCCCAGCGGGGTCAGCCCCAGCATTTT,CASSPQRGQPQHF
TRBJ1-1,.,TRBV7-8,once,TGTGCCAGCAGCTTAAGACAGTCAACTGAAGCTTTCTTT,CASSLRQSTEAFF
TRBJ2-3,.,TRBV23-1,.,TGCGCCAGCAGCCGTAGCCCCTCCGCCACGCAGTATTTT,CASSRSPSATQYF
TRBJ2-3,.,TRBV10-3,.,TGTGCCATCAGTGCGCGCGTCCCCGCAGATACGCAGTATTTT,CAISARVPADTQYF
TRBJ1-2,TRBD1,TRBV6-6,.,TGTGCCAGCAGACTAACCACAGGGGAGGAAGGCTACACCTTC,CASRLTTGEEGYTF
TRBJ1-1,.,TRBV12-3/TRBV12-4,.,TGTGCCAGCAGGTATACGGCGTCTGAAGCTTTCTTT,CASRYTASEAFF
TRBJ2-1,TRBD1,TRBV6-2/TRBV6-3,.,TGTGCCAGCAGTTACTCGCCCTTCCGGGACAGGGGGATTGGTGAGCAGTTCTTC,CASSYSPFRDRGIGEQFF
TRBJ1-2,.,TRBV20-1,.,TGCAGTGCTAGTCCCCGGACGTTCACGGGCTACACCTTC,CSASPRTFTGYTF
TRBJ1-6,.,TRBV5-6,.,TGTGCCAGCAGCTTGGAACTGAGCTCCTATAATTCACCCCTCCACTTT,CASSLELSSYNSPLHF
TRBJ1-4,.,TRBV4-3,.,TGCGCTACCGGACAGATTAATGAAAAACTGTTTTTT,CATGQINEKLFF
TRBJ2-5,.,TRBV5-4,.,TGTGCCAGCAGCTTGGGCAGGTGGGAGACCCAGTACTTC,CASSLGRWETQYF
TRBJ1-2,.,TRBV5-6,.,TGTGCCAGCAGCTTGCAGGGGATTAACTATGGCTACACCTTC,CASSLQGINYGYTF
TRBJ1-2,.,TRBV7-3,.,TGTGCCAGCAGCCCTGCGGGGTTGGCGTATGGCTACACCTTC,CASSPAGLAYGYTF
TRBJ2-2,.,TRBV24-1,.,TGTGCCACCAGTGACCCGGGGGACAGCGGGACCGGGGAGCTGTTTTTT,CATSDPGDSGTGELFF
TRBJ2-1,TRBD1,TRBV14,.,TGTGCCAGCAGCCAGGGAAGGGACAGGGGGTTTAATGAGCAGTTCTTC,CASSQGRDRGFNEQFF
TRBJ2-5,TRBD2,TRBV7-2,.,TGTGCCAGCAGCCAGGGGACTAGCGGGTTAGAGACCCAGTACTTC,CASSQGTSGLETQYF
TRBJ1-2,.,TRBV28,.,TGTGCCAGCAGTTTGGACGGTTGGGGGTCTGGTGGCTACACCTTC,CASSLDGWGSGGYTF
TRBJ1-1,.,TRBV7-9,.,TGTGCCAGCAGCTCCCCAGGGGATTACTTGAACACTGAAGCTTTCTTT,CASSSPGDYLNTEAFF
TRBJ1-2,.,TRBV5-6,.,TGTGCCAGCAGCCGATCGGGGGGAGCCGACTATGGCTACACCTTC,CASSRSGGADYGYTF
TRBJ2-1,TRBD1,TRBV5-8,.,TGTGCCAGCAGCTTGGGGACAGGGACGGCTGAGCAGTTCTTC,CASSLGTGTAEQFF
TRBJ1-1,.,TRBV2,.,TGTGCCAGCAGCCCGAAAAGGCTTGAAGCTTTCTTT,CASSPKRLEAFF
TRBJ1-2,.,TRBV6-1,.,TGTGCCAGCAGTGAACCATGGGGGCTGGACTATGGCTACACCTTC,CASSEPWGLDYGYTF
TRBJ2-5,TRBD2,TRBV10-3,.,TGTGCCATCAGTGGGGGGGGCCAAGAGACCCAGTACTTC,CAISGGGQETQYF
TRBJ2-1,.,TRBV5-8,.,TGTGCCAGCTCCGCAGGTGGCTCCTACAATGAGCAGTTCTTC,CASSAGGSYNEQFF
TRBJ1-1,.,TRBV7-2,.,TGTGCCAGCAGCTTAACCCGTGGAAACACTGAAGCTTTCTTT,CASSLTRGNTEAFF
TRBJ1-1,.,TRBV5-1,once,TGCGCCAGCAGCTTGTATAAGGTCGGCAGGAACACTGAAGCTTTCTTT,CASSLYKVGRNTEAFF
TRBJ1-4,.,TRBV10-3,.,TGTGCCATCAAAGGTGGGGATGAAAAACTGTTTTTT,CAIKGGDEKLFF
TRBJ1-1,TRBD1,TRBV6-5,.,TGTGCCAGCAGCCGACAGGGACAGAACACTGAAGCTTTCTTT,CASSRQGQNTEAFF
TRBJ1-3,.,TRBV5-1,.,TGCGCCAGCAGCTTATCTGATGGAAACACCATATATTTT,CASSLSDGNTIYF
TRBJ1-3,TRBD1,TRBV6-1,.,TGTGCCAGCAGTGAAAGGGCAGGGGGAAGCACCATATATTTT,CASSERAGGSTIYF
TRBJ1-2,TRBD1,TRBV6-5,.,TGTGCCAGCAGTTATTCGGGACAGGTCGGTTATGGCTACACCTTC,CASSYSGQVGYGYTF
TRBJ2-2,.,TRBV5-1,.,TGCGCCAGCAGCCTGGACAGCGTCAACACCGGGGAGCTGTTTTTT,CASSLDSVNTGELFF